This entry concerns a single T cell receptor (beta chain). Per germline, CDR1 MNHEY and CDR2 SMNVEV (reference sequence). The CDR3 loop spans 10 amino acids. The germline V and J ends were trimmed by 5 bases and 4 bases, with 2 bases remaining between them. The data were produced by immunoSEQ multiplex PCR, yet TCRdb's version contains in-frame clones alone and is incomplete. There are about 270,000 clones in the sample; 75% to 90% occur only once, and roughly 2.3% lies in the top ten. Self-reported history from a screening survey and questionnaire set each donor's cohort. This record comes from a study of blood T cell repertoires in COVID-19. Study at large: T cells, B-cell-depleted T cells, or PBMCs supplied cDNA or gDNA.

The rearrangement uses TRBV27 and TRBJ1-2, with no clear D. Sequencing was carried out using PBMCs or T cells enriched from blood (not recorded which). The receptor's source is a woman in her late teens or twenties who had recovered from COVID-19. The CDR3 is CASSLYGYTF. The DNA of the CDR3 is TGTGCCAGCAGTCTCTATGGCTACACCTTC.